This TCR beta chain originates from a study of memory CD8 T cells in hepatitis C reinfection (dated by TCRdb to about 2017). In terms of the full investigation: Three donors spontaneously resolved two consecutive HCV infections, while two donors cleared a primary infection but became chronically infected after reinfection. Between about 2009 and 2013, roughly five reinfection cases that had stored pre-reinfection samples were identified. Pre-reinfection samples were obtained between 55 and 20 weeks before detection of reinfection. A case counted as HCV reinfection when an HCV RNA test came back positive after two negative tests taken at least 60 days apart. The TCR beta repertoire of virus-specific CD8 T cells was tracked longitudinally in five or six donors across an HCV reinfection episode. In the reinfection study, participants who had resolved a prior HCV infection were followed every 3 months.

The sample's time point label, decoded: pre-reinfection, 55 to 20 weeks before reinfection detection. Sorted cells were sequenced directly ex vivo, with no in vitro expansion before TCR sequencing. The donors were people who inject drugs and were enrolled in Canada's Montreal Acute Hepatitis C Cohort Study (HEPCO). As controls, total naive CD8 T cells, sorted as viable CD3+ CD8+ CD45RO-, were obtained from a couple of donors at each of the three reinfection time points. Before sorting, cryopreserved peripheral blood mononuclear cells were thawed and used as the source for purifying CD8 T cells. The MACS CD8+ T cell Isolation Kit was used to enrich CD8 T cells through negative selection. Cells were sorted on a BD FACSAria II sorter running FACSDiva software, and FlowJo was used to analyze the data. This clone was observed a single time. There is no known antigen for this receptor. Per-base qualities were not stored, and no clone one base away is much larger.

The library came from the immunoSEQ multiplex PCR assay. Genomic DNA was pulled from the sorted cells, and the automated high-throughput method of Adaptive Biotechnologies was used to sequence the TCR beta V, D and J regions. CDR3 regions were amplified with a two-step, bias-controlled multiplex PCR. An Illumina instrument was used to sequence the amplified TCR beta libraries. The study's own analysis went as follows. Demultiplexed reads were processed to reduce amplification and sequencing bias, and the IMGT database was used to assign CDR3 sequences to gene families. Repertoire data were analyzed with ImmunoSEQ software version 2.0. Clonotype lists were filtered to remove out-of-frame sequences and sequences containing stop codons in the CDR3. Clonotypes below 0.01% frequency were excluded because they corresponded to less than one cell. To get richness, observed richness was divided by input cell number, while evenness came from dividing Shannon entropy by log observed richness. Repertoire diversity and the similarity between time points were measured using Simpson diversity and Morisita-Horn overlap indices. Clonotypes were grouped as dominant (>1%), sub-dominant (0.5-0.99%), low abundance (0.1-0.49%) or lowest abundance (<0.1%). For the germline index, total nucleotide additions were subtracted from total CDR3 length, and that difference was then divided by total CDR3 length. The source is immuneACCESS, and TCRdb retained only in-frame sequences with V and J called. Part of the clones is not carried over; for the studies checked, unresolved V genes explain less than half of this, and the remainder is unexplained. D and trimming come from the DNA, and the V and J calls and clone size come from that table. In this sample the table shows about 6,000 clones, around 89% of which occur a single time. Around a fifth of the sample comes from the top ten.

Overall study results and their limits: Because only five or six donors were included, definitive conclusions about public clonotypes linked to secondary clearance were beyond the reach of the study.

Including cysteine and phenylalanine, the CDR3 has 17 amino acids. The only DNA kept is the CDR3, 51 bases in frame from the first base. The germline V gene specifies MDHEN as CDR1 and SYDVKM as CDR2. V is trimmed back by 5 bases and J by 0 bases, and the junction contains 7 bases that no gene match accounts for. The chain employs TRBV28 and TRBJ2-1, with 10 bases aligning to TRBD2. This receptor was taken from a man aged 50 to 60 with hepatitis C virus infection. The specimen sequenced was naive CD8+ T cells sorted from blood. The label giving this sample's cell subset or site can be read as: total naive CD8+CD45RO- T cells. For the CDR3, the sequence is CASSLGLAASSYNEQFF. The DNA reads TGTGCCAGCAGTCTTGGACTAGCGGCAAGCTCCTACAATGAGCAGTTCTTC.